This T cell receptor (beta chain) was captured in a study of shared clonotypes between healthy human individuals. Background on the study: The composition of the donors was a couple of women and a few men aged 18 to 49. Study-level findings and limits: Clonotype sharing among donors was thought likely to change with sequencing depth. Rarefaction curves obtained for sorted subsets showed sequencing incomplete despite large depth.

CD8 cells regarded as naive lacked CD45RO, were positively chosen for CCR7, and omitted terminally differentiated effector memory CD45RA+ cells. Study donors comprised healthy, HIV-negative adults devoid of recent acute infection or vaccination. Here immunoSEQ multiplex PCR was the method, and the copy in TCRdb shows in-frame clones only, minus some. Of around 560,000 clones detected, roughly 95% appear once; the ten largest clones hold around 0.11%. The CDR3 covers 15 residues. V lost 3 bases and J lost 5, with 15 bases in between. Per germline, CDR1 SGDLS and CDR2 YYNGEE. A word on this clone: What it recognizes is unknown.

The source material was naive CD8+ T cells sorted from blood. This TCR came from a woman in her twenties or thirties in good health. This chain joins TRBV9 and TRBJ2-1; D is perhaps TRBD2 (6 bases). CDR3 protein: CASSDLEWGDNEQFF. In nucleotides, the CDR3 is TGTGCCAGCAGCGACCTGGAGTGGGGGGACAATGAGCAGTTCTTC.